This T cell receptor (beta chain) stems from a study of long-term antiretroviral therapy in people with HIV. They ran version v3.0 of the immunoSEQ assay at survey level. The protocol was immunoSEQ multiplex PCR, while the TCRdb copy is restricted to in-frame clones and leaves out a portion. Here the sample spans around 23,000 clones, about four fifths being singletons. Study-level points and caveats: Increased diversity was seen after ART, yet it remained lower than in transplant donor controls. Blood draws took place between about 2004 and 2018 and possibly involved older ART regimens. Before ART, certain clones expanded, and these dominated the repertoire at all time points.

A note on this clone: Its antigen is unknown.

This receptor was taken from a man younger than 40 with HIV. This specimen was unsorted PBMCs, taken 4.4 years after starting antiretroviral therapy.

The chain's CDR3 is CASSDRGTVDGYTF. The CDR3 region has the DNA TGTGCCAGCAGTGACCGCGGGACAGTGGATGGCTACACCTTC. The rearrangement joins TRBV25-1 to TRBJ1-2; the match to TRBD1 covers 7 bases. This CDR3 region has 14 residues. The germline CDR1 and CDR2 sequences are MGHDK and SYGVNS. V dropped 3 bases and J dropped 6; count of bases not matched to a gene: 7.